One and the same sample provided the 25 T cell receptor beta chains below, sequenced in a study of cytomegalovirus exposure and HLA in healthy donors. The study ran its PCR with 60 Vbeta and 13 Jbeta primers. Method: immunoSEQ multiplex PCR; TCRdb's copy keeps in-frame clones and lacks some. This repertoire shows some 120,000 clones, roughly 74% found once; its top ten account for roughly 3.5%. The sample was PBMCs. The receptors come from a man aged 40-50 years in good health and CMV-seronegative.

The chain links TRBV7-2 to TRBJ2-7, with D uncertain. The length of the CDR3 is 12 residues. Germline CDR1 reads SGHTA; CDR2 reads FQGNSA. V lost 1 base and J 7 bases, leaving 8 bases between the germline ends. In nucleotides, the CDR3 is TGTGCCAGCAGCTTAGTGACGACTGAGCAGTACTTC. It translates to CASSLVTTEQYF.

This clone was recorded a few times. The V gene is TRBV5-5, the J gene TRBJ1-4; 10 bases line up with TRBD1. Per the germline V gene, CDR1 is SGHKS and CDR2 is YYEKEE (reference sequence). V was pared by 4 bases and J by 4 bases, with 7 bases of the junction left unmatched. The length of the CDR3 is 16 residues. CDR3 residues: CASSKGTGDGNEKLFF. CDR3 nucleotides: TGTGCCAGCAGCAAAGGGACAGGGGACGGTAATGAAAAACTGTTTTTT.

V gene TRBV9 combines with J gene TRBJ2-7; D is ambiguous. The V and J ends lost 0 bases and 0 bases respectively, with 7 bases between them. This CDR3 comprises 14 residues. The V gene's germline CDR1 is SGDLS and CDR2 YYNGEE. The CDR3 sequence: CASSVATGSYEQYF. The CDR3 DNA follows: TGTGCCAGCAGCGTAGCCACGGGCTCCTACGAGCAGTACTTC. The full variable domain, in which reference TRBV9 and TRBJ2-7 provide the parts outside the CDR3, is DSGVTQTPKHLITATGQRVTLRCSPRSGDLSVYWYQQSLDQGLQFLIQYYNGEERAKGNILERFSAQQFPDLHSELNLSSLELGDSALYFCASSVATGSYEQYFGPGTRLTVT.

The rearrangement joins TRBV11-3 to TRBJ2-5, with TRBD1 identical over 8 bases. The CDR3 length is 16 residues. J gave up 1 base and V 5 bases, and 9 bases lay outside the gene matches. Germline V gene sequence: CDR1 SGHNT, CDR2 YENEEA. For the CDR3, the DNA is TGTGCCAGCAGCCCCCGCCTAGGACAGGGCCAAGAGACCCAGTACTTC. This sequence encodes CASSPRLGQGQETQYF.

The J gene is TRBJ2-5, the V gene TRBV9; 10 nucleotides agree with TRBD2. With 0 bases clipped from V and 4 bases from J, the junction kept 3 bases outside the gene matches. CDR3 length: 15 amino acids. Germline V gene data show CDR1 as SGDLS and CDR2 as YYNGEE. The CDR3 sequence: CASSVGAGGGETQYF. The CDR3 DNA sequence: TGTGCCAGCAGCGTAGGAGCGGGGGGGGGAGAGACCCAGTACTTC.

J is TRBJ1-6 and V is TRBV28, with D possibly TRBD1 on 6 matching bases. CDR3 length: 19 residues. Per germline, CDR1 MDHEN and CDR2 SYDVKM. V shed 5 bases and J shed 0 bases, with 20 bases lying between them. CDR3 in amino acids: CASSTTDSSLSSYNSPLHF. Here the CDR3 DNA reads TGTGCCAGCAGTACCACGGACAGTTCATTAAGCTCCTATAATTCACCCCTCCACTTT.

V is TRBV7-2 and J is TRBJ1-2, with 10 positions matching TRBD1. Germline CDR1 is SGHTA and CDR2 is FQGNSA. With V trimmed by 3 bases and J by 7 bases, 5 bases remained unmatched. This CDR3 region has 14 residues. The CDR3 DNA follows: TGTGCCAGCAGCTTTGACAGGGGGCGGGGTGGCTACACCTTC. Its translation: CASSFDRGRGGYTF.

V and J are TRBV7-2 and TRBJ2-5; the match to TRBD1 covers 7 bases. The V segment lost 2 bases and the J segment 2 bases; nucleotides outside the gene matches: 11. The length of the CDR3 is 17 residues. CDR1 and CDR2 (germline): SGHTA, FQGNSA. The CDR3 is CASSLWGLQGSQETQYF. DNA of the CDR3: TGTGCCAGCAGCTTATGGGGATTACAGGGGAGTCAAGAGACCCAGTACTTC.

The sample holds a few counts of this clone. The J gene is TRBJ1-1, the V gene TRBV7-8; D unclear. V shed 5 bases and J shed 1 base, with 17 bases lying between them. Per germline, CDR1 SGHVS and CDR2 FQNEAQ. The CDR3 consists of 16 residues. CDR3: CASSDIYIFQNTEAFF. DNA for the CDR3: TGTGCCAGCAGCGACATCTATATCTTTCAGAACACTGAAGCTTTCTTT.

The rearrangement links TRBV7-2 to TRBJ2-5; 11 bases fit TRBD2. CDR1 SGHTA and CDR2 FQGNSA come from the germline V gene. V lost 0 bases to trimming and J lost 3 bases; unmatched junction nucleotides: 6. The CDR3 is 17 residues long. DNA for the CDR3: TGTGCCAGCAGCTTAGCTAGCGGGGGGGTCGAAAAAGAGACCCAGTACTTC. This sequence encodes CASSLASGGVEKETQYF. Full variable domain (missing parts from reference TRBV7-2 and TRBJ2-5): GAGVSQSPSNKVTEKGKDVELRCDPISGHTALYWYRQSLGQGLEFLIYFQGNSAPDKSGLPSDRFSAERTGGSVSTLTIQRTQQEDSAVYLCASSLASGGVEKETQYFGPGTRLLVL.

The V and J genes are TRBV7-2 and TRBJ2-2, with TRBD2 identical over 8 bases. CDR3 length: 16 residues. V was clipped by 7 bases and J by 2 bases; unmatched bases: 9. Germline CDR1 SGHTA, CDR2 FQGNSA. The CDR3 here is CASNGGGVSNTGELFF. In DNA, the CDR3 is TGTGCCAGCAACGGGGGGGGAGTGTCTAACACCGGGGAGCTGTTTTTT.

This clone showed up just a few times. The chain uses TRBV7-2 and TRBJ2-2; D gene ambiguous. The V end was cut by 5 bases, the J end by 4 bases, with 8 bases between. The CDR3 length is 13 residues. Germline CDR1 SGHTA, CDR2 FQGNSA. The CDR3 loop is CASSPRTTGELFF. The CDR3 DNA is TGTGCCAGCAGCCCGCGAACCACCGGGGAGCTGTTTTTT.

The table lists this clone with a few counts. The rearrangement uses TRBV7-2 and TRBJ2-2; no firm D call. The CDR3 extends over 14 amino acids. The V end lost 1 base, the J end lost 1 base, and 4 bases lay between the germline ends. The germline CDR1 and CDR2 sequences are SGHTA and FQGNSA. As DNA, the CDR3 is TGTGCCAGCAGCTTAGTCTTGAACACCGGGGAGCTGTTTTTT. Protein sequence: CASSLVLNTGELFF.

This clone was detected once. This chain joins TRBV7-2 and TRBJ2-3; 8 bases are a match to TRBD2. The length of the CDR3 is 14 residues. The V and J ends lost 5 bases and 6 bases, in that order; junction bases with no gene match: 7. CDR1 is SGHTA, CDR2 FQGNSA, per germline. This CDR3 reads CASSPRGGFDTQYF. The CDR3 DNA is TGTGCCAGCAGCCCCCGGGGGGGCTTTGATACGCAGTATTTT.

To note about this clone: Distinct nucleotide sequences in the sample also encode this CDR3. CDR3 protein: CASSHEGQGYNEQFF. The CDR3 nucleotides are TGTGCCAGTTCCCACGAGGGACAGGGCTACAATGAGCAGTTCTTC. The rearrangement uses TRBV19 and TRBJ2-1, with 9 bases matching TRBD1. V gave up 8 bases and J gave up 3 bases; unmatched junction bases: 8. The CDR3 consists of 15 residues. From germline, CDR1 is LNHDA and CDR2 SQIVND (reference sequence).

The rearrangement links TRBV7-3 to TRBJ2-1; 7 bases align to TRBD2. The CDR3 has 14 residues. Germline V gives CDR1 SGHTA, CDR2 FQGTGA. V lost 3 bases to trimming and J lost 4 bases; unmatched junction nucleotides: 3. CDR3 protein: CASSFRGDYNEQFF. The CDR3 DNA sequence: TGTGCCAGCAGCTTCCGGGGGGATTACAATGAGCAGTTCTTC.

This chain connects TRBV5-4 to TRBJ2-5; the D gene is possibly TRBD2 (5 bases). V shed 4 bases and J shed 5 bases, with 12 bases lying between them. Per germline, CDR1 SGHNT and CDR2 YYREEE (reference sequence). The CDR3 sequence is 13 residues long. In nucleotides, the CDR3 is TGTGCCAGCAGCCCTGGAGGTGGTGAGACCCAGTACTTC. Protein product: CASSPGGGETQYF.

This clone was observed a few times. The genes are TRBV4-1 and TRBJ1-2; maybe TRBD1 (5 bases). V shed 1 base and J shed 5 bases, with 11 bases lying between them. The germline gives CDR1 MGHRA, CDR2 YSYEKL. The CDR3 has 14 amino acids. CDR3 nucleotides: TGCGCCAGCAGCCAAGTATTGGGGGGTTATGGCTACACCTTC. Encoded protein: CASSQVLGGYGYTF.

The chain recombines TRBV5-1 with TRBJ2-1, with 7 bases matching TRBD2. The CDR3 sequence is 15 residues long. Germline V gene sequence: CDR1 SGHRS, CDR2 YFSETQ. J lost 6 bases, V lost 4 bases, and 10 bases had no gene match. This CDR3 reads CASSPERGGGNEQFF. The CDR3 coding sequence is TGCGCCAGCAGCCCAGAACGCGGGGGAGGCAATGAGCAGTTCTTC.

This chain connects TRBV18 to TRBJ1-6, with TRBD1 matching 9 bases. Germline-derived CDR1 and CDR2 are KGHSH and LQKENI. This CDR3 has 16 amino acids. Germline trimming cut 2 bases from V and 9 bases from J; bases unmatched to any gene: 8. The CDR3, as DNA: TGTGCCAGCTCACCAAGTGGGGACAGGGTTAGTTCACCCCTCCACTTT. It yields the protein CASSPSGDRVSSPLHF.

The rearrangement links TRBV28 to TRBJ2-2, with unresolved D. V dropped 6 bases and J dropped 6 bases, with 20 bases sitting between them. The germline gives CDR1 MDHEN, CDR2 SYDVKM. The CDR3 has 16 residues. The DNA for the CDR3 is TGTGCCAGCAGCCGCCGACCGACGGTGGGCCCCGGGGAGCTGTTTTTT. Amino acids: CASSRRPTVGPGELFF.

This clone was counted between two and nine times. The chain couples TRBV6-6 to TRBJ2-1; a possible D gene is TRBD2 (5 bases). V was clipped by 6 bases and J by 7 bases, with 13 bases between them. The germline CDR1 and CDR2 sequences are MNHNY and SVGAGI (reference sequence). This CDR3 has 13 amino acids. CDR3 nucleotide sequence: TGTGCCAGCAGCCTTGGTTCGGGAAATGAGCAGTTCTTC. This gives the protein CASSLGSGNEQFF.

This clone was recorded once. The chain recombines TRBV20-1 with TRBJ2-7, with D unresolved. V gave up 1 base and J gave up 4 bases, with 5 bases separating them. CDR1 and CDR2 (germline): DFQATT, SNEGSKA (reference sequence). This CDR3 region has 11 residues. The CDR3 is CSARAGYEQYF. The CDR3 DNA sequence: TGCAGTGCTAGAGCCGGGTACGAGCAGTACTTC.

The gene calls are TRBV4-1 and TRBJ1-5; D is ambiguous. The ends were cut back, 2 bases at V and 0 bases at J, with 5 bases in the middle. The CDR3 sequence is 14 residues long. Germline V gene data show CDR1 as MGHRA and CDR2 as YSYEKL. CDR3 DNA: TGCGCCAGCAGCCAAACTAATAGCAATCAGCCCCAGCATTTT. It encodes CASSQTNSNQPQHF.

The rearrangement links TRBV4-2 to TRBJ1-3; 10 nucleotides agree with TRBD1. This CDR3 comprises 17 residues. Germline V lookup: CDR1 LGHNA, CDR2 YNFKEQ. J gave up 3 bases and V 0 bases, and 5 bases lay outside the gene matches. In nucleotides, the CDR3 is TGTGCCAGCAGCCAAGATTGGACAGGGGGAATTGGAAACACCATATATTTT. Residues: CASSQDWTGGIGNTIYF.